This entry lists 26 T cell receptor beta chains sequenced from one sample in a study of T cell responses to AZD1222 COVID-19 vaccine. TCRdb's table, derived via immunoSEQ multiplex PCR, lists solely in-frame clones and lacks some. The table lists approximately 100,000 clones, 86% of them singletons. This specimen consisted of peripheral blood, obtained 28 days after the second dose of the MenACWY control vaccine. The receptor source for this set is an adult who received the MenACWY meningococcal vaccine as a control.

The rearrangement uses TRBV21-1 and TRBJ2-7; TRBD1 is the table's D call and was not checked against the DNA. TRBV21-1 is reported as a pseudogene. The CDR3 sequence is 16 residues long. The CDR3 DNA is TGTGCCAGCAGCACAAGACAGGGTGAGGTCTCCTACGAGCAGTACTTC. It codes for CASSTRQGEVSYEQYF.

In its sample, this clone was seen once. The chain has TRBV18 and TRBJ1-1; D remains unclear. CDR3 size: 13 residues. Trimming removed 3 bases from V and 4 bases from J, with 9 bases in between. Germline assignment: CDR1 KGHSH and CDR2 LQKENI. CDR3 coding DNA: TGTGCCAGCTCACCCGAACCGGTCACTGAAGCTTTCTTT. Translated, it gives CASSPEPVTEAFF. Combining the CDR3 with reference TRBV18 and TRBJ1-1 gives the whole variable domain NAGVMQNPRHLVRRRGQEARLRCSPMKGHSHVYWYRQLPEEGLKFMVYLQKENIIDESGMPKERFSAEFPKEGPSILRIQQVVRGDSAAYFCASSPEPVTEAFFGQGTRLTVV.

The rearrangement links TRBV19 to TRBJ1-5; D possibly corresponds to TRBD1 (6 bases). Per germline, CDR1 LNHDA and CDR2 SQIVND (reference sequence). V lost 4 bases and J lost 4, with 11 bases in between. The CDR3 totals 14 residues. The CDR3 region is CASSKLQGNQPQHF. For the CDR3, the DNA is TGTGCCAGTAGTAAACTTCAGGGGAATCAGCCCCAGCATTTT.

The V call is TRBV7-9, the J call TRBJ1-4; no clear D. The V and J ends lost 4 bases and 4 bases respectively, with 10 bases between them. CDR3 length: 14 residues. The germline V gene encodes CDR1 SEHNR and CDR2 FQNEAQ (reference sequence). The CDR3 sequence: CASSSWTGNEKLFF. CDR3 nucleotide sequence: TGTGCCAGCAGCTCCTGGACGGGTAATGAAAAACTGTTTTTT. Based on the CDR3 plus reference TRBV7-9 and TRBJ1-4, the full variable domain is DTGVSQNPRHKITKRGQNVTFRCDPISEHNRLYWYRQTLGQGPEFLTYFQNEAQLEKSRLLSDRFSAERPKGSFSTLEIQRTEQGDSAMYLCASSSWTGNEKLFFGSGTQLSVL.

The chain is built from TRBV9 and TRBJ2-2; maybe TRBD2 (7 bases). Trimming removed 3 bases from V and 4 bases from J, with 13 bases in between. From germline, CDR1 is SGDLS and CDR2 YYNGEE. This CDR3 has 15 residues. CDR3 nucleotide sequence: TGTGCCAGCAGCGCCCGGGGGGCGGTCACCGGGGAGCTGTTTTTT. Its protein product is CASSARGAVTGELFF.

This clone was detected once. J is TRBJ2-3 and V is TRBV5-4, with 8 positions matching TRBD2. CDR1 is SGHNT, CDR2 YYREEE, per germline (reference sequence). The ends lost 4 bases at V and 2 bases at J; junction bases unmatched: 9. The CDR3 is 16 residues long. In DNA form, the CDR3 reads TGTGCCAGCAGCACTGGGACTAGGGAATACACAGATACGCAGTATTTT. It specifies CASSTGTREYTDTQYF.

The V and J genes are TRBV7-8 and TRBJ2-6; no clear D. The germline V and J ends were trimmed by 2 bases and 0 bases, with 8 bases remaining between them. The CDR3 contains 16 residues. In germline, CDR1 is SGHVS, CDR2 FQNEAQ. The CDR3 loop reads CASSLPKDSGANVLTF. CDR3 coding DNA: TGTGCCAGCAGCTTACCCAAGGACTCTGGGGCCAACGTCCTGACTTTC.

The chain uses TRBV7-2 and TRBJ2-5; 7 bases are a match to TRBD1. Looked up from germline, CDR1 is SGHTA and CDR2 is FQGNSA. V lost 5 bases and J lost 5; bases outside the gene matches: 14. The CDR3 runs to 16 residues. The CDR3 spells CASSIPTQGVGETQYF. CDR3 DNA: TGTGCCAGCAGCATCCCGACTCAGGGGGTGGGGGAGACCCAGTACTTC.

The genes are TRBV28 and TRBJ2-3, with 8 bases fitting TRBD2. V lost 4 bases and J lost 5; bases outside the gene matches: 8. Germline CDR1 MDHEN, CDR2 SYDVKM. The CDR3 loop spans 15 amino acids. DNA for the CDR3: TGTGCCAGCAGTTCCTTCGGGGGGGCCATAGATACGCAGTATTTT. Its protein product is CASSSFGGAIDTQYF. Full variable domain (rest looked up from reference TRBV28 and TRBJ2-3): DVKVTQSSRYLVKRTGEKVFLECVQDMDHENMFWYRQDPGLGLRLIYFSYDVKMKEKGDIPEGYSVSREKKERFSLILESASTNQTSMYLCASSSFGGAIDTQYFGPGTRLTVL.

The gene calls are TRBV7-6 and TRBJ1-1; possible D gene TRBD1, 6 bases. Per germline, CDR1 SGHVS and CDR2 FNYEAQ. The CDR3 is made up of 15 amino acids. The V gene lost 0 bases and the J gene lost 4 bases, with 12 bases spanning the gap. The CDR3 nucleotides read TGTGCCAGCAGCTTAGCCGGGGGGCTCGGCACTGAAGCTTTCTTT. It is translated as CASSLAGGLGTEAFF.

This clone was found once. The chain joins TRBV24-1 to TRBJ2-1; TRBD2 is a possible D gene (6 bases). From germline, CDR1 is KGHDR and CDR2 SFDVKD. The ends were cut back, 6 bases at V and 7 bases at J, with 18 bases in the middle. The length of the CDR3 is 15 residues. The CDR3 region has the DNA TGTGCCACCAGTCGCGCTTTGGCCGCGGGGAATGAGCAGTTCTTC. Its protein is CATSRALAAGNEQFF.

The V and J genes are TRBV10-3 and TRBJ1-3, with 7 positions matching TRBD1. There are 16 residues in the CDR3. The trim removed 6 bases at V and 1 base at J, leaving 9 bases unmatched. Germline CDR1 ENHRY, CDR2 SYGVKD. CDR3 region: CAISPLDRRSGNTIYF. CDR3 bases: TGTGCCATCAGCCCTCTGGACAGGCGGTCTGGAAACACCATATATTTT.

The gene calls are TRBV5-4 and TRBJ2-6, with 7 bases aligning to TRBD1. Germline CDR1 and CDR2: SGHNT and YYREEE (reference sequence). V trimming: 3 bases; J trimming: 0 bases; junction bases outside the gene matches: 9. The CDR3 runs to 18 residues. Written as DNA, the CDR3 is TGTGCCAGCAGCTCCCGACAGGGTTATTACTCTGGGGCCAACGTCCTGACTTTC. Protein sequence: CASSSRQGYYSGANVLTF.

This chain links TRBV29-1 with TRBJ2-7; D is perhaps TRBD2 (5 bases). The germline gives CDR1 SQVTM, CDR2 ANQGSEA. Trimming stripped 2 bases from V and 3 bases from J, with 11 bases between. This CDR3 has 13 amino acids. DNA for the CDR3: TGCAGCGTTGAAACCGCCGGGGACTACGAGCAGTACTTC. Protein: CSVETAGDYEQYF.

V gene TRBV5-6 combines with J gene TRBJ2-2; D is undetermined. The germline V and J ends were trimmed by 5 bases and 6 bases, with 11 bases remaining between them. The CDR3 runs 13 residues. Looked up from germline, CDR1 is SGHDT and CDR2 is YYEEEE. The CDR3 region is CASRLVGSGELFF. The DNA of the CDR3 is TGTGCCAGCAGACTCGTGGGTTCCGGGGAGCTGTTTTTT.

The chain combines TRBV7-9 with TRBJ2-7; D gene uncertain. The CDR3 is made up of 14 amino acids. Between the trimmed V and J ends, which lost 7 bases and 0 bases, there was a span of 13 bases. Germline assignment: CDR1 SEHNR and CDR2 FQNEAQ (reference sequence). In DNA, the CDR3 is TGTGCCAGCACCCCCCAAGGTTCCTCCTACGAGCAGTACTTC. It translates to CASTPQGSSYEQYF.

CDR3 nucleotide sequence: TGTGCCAGCACCACGGGGCGCACCTATGGCTACACCTTC. Translated: CASTTGRTYGYTF. This chain uses TRBV28 with TRBJ1-2; D is perhaps TRBD1 (5 bases). CDR1 MDHEN and CDR2 SYDVKM come from the germline V gene. The CDR3 totals 13 residues. The V end was cut by 7 bases, the J end by 4 bases, with 13 bases between.

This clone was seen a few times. CDR3 nucleotides: TGTGCCAGCAGCCAATCCCTGGTCCTGGTCAATGAGCAGTTCTTC. Translation: CASSQSLVLVNEQFF. The V call is TRBV3-1 (or the pseudogene TRBV3-2), the J call TRBJ2-1; no clear D. V shed 2 bases and J shed 6 bases, with 14 bases lying between them. The CDR3 loop spans 15 amino acids. Germline values: CDR1 LGHDT, CDR2 YNNKEL (reference sequence).

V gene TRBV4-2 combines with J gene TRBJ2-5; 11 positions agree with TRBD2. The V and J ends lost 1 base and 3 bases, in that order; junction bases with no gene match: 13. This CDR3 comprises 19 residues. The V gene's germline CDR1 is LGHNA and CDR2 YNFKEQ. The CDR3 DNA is TGTGCCAGCAGCCAAGCGTTGTCCGGACCGGGACTAGCGGAAGAGACCCAGTACTTC. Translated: CASSQALSGPGLAEETQYF.

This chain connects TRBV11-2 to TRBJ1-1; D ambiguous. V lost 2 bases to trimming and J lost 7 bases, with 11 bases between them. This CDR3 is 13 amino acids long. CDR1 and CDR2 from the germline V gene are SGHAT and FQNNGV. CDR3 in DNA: TGTGCCAGCAGCTTAAGGACGGTTAGTGAAGCTTTCTTT. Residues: CASSLRTVSEAFF.

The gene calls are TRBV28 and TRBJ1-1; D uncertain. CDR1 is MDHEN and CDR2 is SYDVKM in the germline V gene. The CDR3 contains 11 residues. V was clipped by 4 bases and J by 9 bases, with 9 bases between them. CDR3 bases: TGTGCCAGCAGTTCGAGGCTAAAAGCTTTCTTT. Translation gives CASSSRLKAFF. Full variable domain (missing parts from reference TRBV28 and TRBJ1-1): DVKVTQSSRYLVKRTGEKVFLECVQDMDHENMFWYRQDPGLGLRLIYFSYDVKMKEKGDIPEGYSVSREKKERFSLILESASTNQTSMYLCASSSRLKAFFGQGTRLTVV.

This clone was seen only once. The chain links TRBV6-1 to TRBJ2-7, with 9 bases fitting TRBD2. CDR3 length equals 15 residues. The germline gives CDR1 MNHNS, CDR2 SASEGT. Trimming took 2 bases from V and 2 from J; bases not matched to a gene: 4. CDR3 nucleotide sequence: TGTGCCAGCAGTGAAAGCCTAGCGGGGACCTACGAGCAGTACTTC. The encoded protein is CASSESLAGTYEQYF.

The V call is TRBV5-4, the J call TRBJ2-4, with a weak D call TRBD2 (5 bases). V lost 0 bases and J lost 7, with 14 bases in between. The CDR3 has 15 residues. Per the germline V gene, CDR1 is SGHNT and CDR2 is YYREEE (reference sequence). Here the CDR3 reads CASSLVGSPGNIQYF. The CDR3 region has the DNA TGTGCCAGCAGCTTGGTGGGTTCCCCGGGGAACATTCAGTACTTC.

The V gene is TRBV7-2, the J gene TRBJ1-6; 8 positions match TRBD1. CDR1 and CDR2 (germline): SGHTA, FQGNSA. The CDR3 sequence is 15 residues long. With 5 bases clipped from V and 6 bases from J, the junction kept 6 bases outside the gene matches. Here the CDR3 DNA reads TGTGCCAGCAGCCCGAGACAGGGGAGTAATTCACCCCTCCACTTT. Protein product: CASSPRQGSNSPLHF.

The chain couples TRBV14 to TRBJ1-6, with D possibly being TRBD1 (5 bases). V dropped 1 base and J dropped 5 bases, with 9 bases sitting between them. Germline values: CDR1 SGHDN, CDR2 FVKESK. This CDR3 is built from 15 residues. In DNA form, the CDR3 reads TGTGCCAGCAGCCAAGCCCAGGGAAATAATTCACCCCTCCACTTT. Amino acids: CASSQAQGNNSPLHF.

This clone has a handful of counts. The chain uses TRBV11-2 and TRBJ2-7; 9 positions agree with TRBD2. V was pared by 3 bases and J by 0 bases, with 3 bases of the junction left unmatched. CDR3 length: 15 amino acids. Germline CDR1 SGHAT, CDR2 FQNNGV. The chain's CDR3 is CASSFTSGSSYEQYF. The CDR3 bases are TGTGCCAGCAGCTTCACTAGCGGGTCCTCCTACGAGCAGTACTTC. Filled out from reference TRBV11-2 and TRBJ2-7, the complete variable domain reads EAGVAQSPRYKIIEKRQSVAFWCNPISGHATLYWYQQILGQGPKLLIQFQNNGVVDDSQLPKDRFSAERLKGVDSTLKIQPAKLEDSAVYLCASSFTSGSSYEQYFGPGTRLTVT.